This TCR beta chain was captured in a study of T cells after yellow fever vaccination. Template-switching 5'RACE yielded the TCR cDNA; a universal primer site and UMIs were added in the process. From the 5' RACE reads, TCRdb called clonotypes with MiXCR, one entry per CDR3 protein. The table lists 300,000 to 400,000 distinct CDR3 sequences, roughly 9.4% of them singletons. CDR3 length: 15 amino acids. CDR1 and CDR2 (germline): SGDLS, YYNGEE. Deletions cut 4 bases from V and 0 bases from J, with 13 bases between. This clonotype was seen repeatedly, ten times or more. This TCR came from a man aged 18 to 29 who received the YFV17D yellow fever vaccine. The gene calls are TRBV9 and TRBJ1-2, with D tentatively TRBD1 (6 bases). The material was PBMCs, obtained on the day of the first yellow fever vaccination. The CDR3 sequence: CASSPWTVANYGYTF. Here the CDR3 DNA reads TGTGCCAGCAGCCCATGGACAGTTGCTAACTATGGCTACACCTTC. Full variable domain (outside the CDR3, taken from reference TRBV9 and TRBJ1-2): DSGVTQTPKHLITATGQRVTLRCSPRSGDLSVYWYQQSLDQGLQFLIQYYNGEERAKGNILERFSAQQFPDLHSELNLSSLELGDSALYFCASSPWTVANYGYTFGSGTRLTVV.